These 30 T cell receptor beta chains share one sample of origin, sequenced in a study of early T cells in non-severe SARS-CoV-2 infection. MiXCR, applied by TCRdb to the 5' RACE reads, yields one record per CDR3 protein. The table has tens of thousands of distinct CDR3 sequences, roughly 13% seen once. Sequencing input: whole blood. The receptors stem from an adult who was a healthcare worker with PCR-confirmed SARS-CoV-2 infection or an uninfected control (not recorded which).

The rearrangement links TRBV6-1 to TRBJ2-7, with 9 bases that match TRBD2. Germline V gene sequence: CDR1 MNHNS, CDR2 SASEGT. The V gene end was trimmed by 0 bases and the J gene end by 0 bases; junction bases not matched to a gene: 0. The CDR3 contains 15 residues. The CDR3 reads CASSEASGGSYEQYF. As DNA, the CDR3 is TGTGCCAGCAGTGAAGCTAGCGGGGGCTCCTACGAGCAGTACTTC.

By proportion, this clonotype is medium-sized (0.01 to 0.1%). The chain uses TRBV7-2 and TRBJ1-6, with a tentative D call TRBD1 (5 bases). This CDR3 is built from 14 residues. CDR1 and CDR2 from the germline V gene are SGHTA and FQGNSA. V was cut by 8 bases and J by 9 bases, with 17 bases left in between. CDR3 bases: TGTGCCAGCGGAGACGGTGGGGGATCTTCACCCCTCCACTTT. Its protein product is CASGDGGGSSPLHF. Together with reference TRBV7-2 and TRBJ1-6, the CDR3 gives the full variable domain: GAGVSQSPSNKVTEKGKDVELRCDPISGHTALYWYRQSLGQGLEFLIYFQGNSAPDKSGLPSDRFSAERTGGSVSTLTIQRTQQEDSAVYLCASGDGGGSSPLHFGNGTRLTVT.

This clonotype was picked up many times. The rearrangement links TRBV6-6 to TRBJ1-2, with no clear D. Germline lookup yields CDR1 MNHNY and CDR2 SVGAGI (reference sequence). This CDR3 spans 12 amino acids. V was trimmed by 8 bases and J by 2 bases, leaving 9 bases between them. DNA of the CDR3: TGTGCCAGCCGAGGGATGAACTATGGCTACACCTTC. Translation: CASRGMNYGYTF.

Ten or more counts support this clonotype. The chain couples TRBV5-1 to TRBJ1-2; 8 positions agree with TRBD1. V shed 3 bases, J shed 1 base, and the junction held 11 bases outside the gene matches. This CDR3 has 17 residues. Germline-derived CDR1 and CDR2 are SGHRS and YFSETQ. The CDR3 DNA reads as TGCGCCAGCAGCTCCTGGACAGGGCTCCCCCTTAACTATGGCTACACCTTC. Translation: CASSSWTGLPLNYGYTF.

This clonotype has just a few counts. This chain links TRBV7-9 with TRBJ1-6; D uncertain. CDR1 is SEHNR, CDR2 FQNEAQ, per germline (reference sequence). V was cut by 8 bases and J by 9 bases, with 14 bases left in between. This CDR3 is 13 amino acids long. Written as DNA, the CDR3 is TGTGCCAGCGCCGACCTTTTTCCTTCACCCCTCCACTTT. This gives the protein CASADLFPSPLHF. Full variable domain (remainder filled in from reference TRBV7-9 and TRBJ1-6): DTGVSQNPRHKITKRGQNVTFRCDPISEHNRLYWYRQTLGQGPEFLTYFQNEAQLEKSRLLSDRFSAERPKGSFSTLEIQRTEQGDSAMYLCASADLFPSPLHFGNGTRLTVT.

This clonotype came up many times. The chain has TRBV7-3 and TRBJ2-3; D perhaps matches TRBD2 (5 bases). The CDR3 is made up of 14 amino acids. V was cut by 2 bases and J by 0 bases, with 6 bases left in between. Germline CDR1 is SGHTA and CDR2 is FQGTGA. In DNA form, the CDR3 reads TGTGCCAGCAGCTTAGGACTTAGCACAGATACGCAGTATTTT. Its translation is CASSLGLSTDTQYF.

This clonotype was seen at least ten times. The gene calls are TRBV5-1 and TRBJ2-3; 12 positions agree with TRBD2. V was clipped by 10 bases and J by 3 bases; unmatched bases: 9. Germline CDR1 reads SGHRS; CDR2 reads YFSETQ. This CDR3 has 15 amino acids. The CDR3 DNA sequence: TGCGCCGGAAGCCCTAGCGGGGGGGCGACAGATACGCAGTATTTT. It encodes CAGSPSGGATDTQYF.

This clonotype was seen many times. V gene TRBV11-2 combines with J gene TRBJ2-4; D may be TRBD2 (6 bases). Per the germline V gene, CDR1 is SGHAT and CDR2 is FQNNGV. V was trimmed by 0 bases and J by 6 bases, leaving 12 bases between them. The CDR3 length is 15 residues. CDR3 DNA sequence: TGTGCCAGCAGCTTAGAGGAGGGGCCCCCAAACATTCAGTACTTC. This gives the protein CASSLEEGPPNIQYF.

This clonotype was observed a handful of times. The V call is TRBV6-6, the J call TRBJ2-7; D gene ambiguous. This CDR3 has 14 amino acids. With 8 bases removed from V and 0 bases from J, the gap between germline ends came to 14 bases. CDR1 and CDR2 (germline): MNHNY, SVGAGI (reference sequence). CDR3 in DNA: TGTGCCAGCTGGAAGGGTCCGAGCTCCTACGAGCAGTACTTC. Translated: CASWKGPSSYEQYF.

This clonotype was seen at least ten times. The V and J genes are TRBV29-1 and TRBJ2-7, with 10 bases fitting TRBD1. Per the germline V gene, CDR1 is SQVTM and CDR2 is ANQGSEA. The CDR3 totals 13 residues. J was trimmed by 3 bases and V by 7 bases; bases with no gene match: 6. The CDR3 DNA sequence: TGCAGCGCCCGACAGGGGGCTCACTACGAGCAGTACTTC. This gives the protein CSARQGAHYEQYF.

This clonotype came up many times. J is TRBJ2-7 and V is TRBV9, with 7 bases fitting TRBD1. V was pared by 0 bases and J by 1 base, with 7 bases of the junction left unmatched. Germline loops: CDR1 SGDLS, CDR2 YYNGEE. The CDR3 is 16 residues long. The CDR3 reads CASSVAGTAQSYEQYF. The CDR3 nucleotides read TGTGCCAGCAGCGTAGCCGGGACAGCCCAATCCTACGAGCAGTACTTC.

This clonotype was detected a few times. The chain joins TRBV7-2 to TRBJ2-1; D possibly corresponds to TRBD2 (6 bases). Germline V CDR1 and CDR2: SGHTA, FQGNSA. The CDR3 has 18 residues. Trimming removed 11 bases at V and 3 bases at J, with 29 bases between. CDR3 in amino acids: CACYNSLGEGGDYNEQFF. CDR3 nucleotide sequence: TGTGCCTGTTACAACAGCTTAGGTGAGGGAGGTGACTACAATGAGCAGTTCTTC.

This clonotype was picked up many times. The chain links TRBV6-6 to TRBJ2-7; TRBD1 aligns across 7 bases. The J segment lost 3 bases and the V segment lost 5 bases, leaving 10 bases of the junction unmatched. Germline CDR1 MNHNY, CDR2 SVGAGI (reference sequence). CDR3 length: 15 residues. In DNA form, the CDR3 reads TGTGCCAGCAGTGGAAACCGGGACAGATACTACGAGCAGTACTTC. This sequence encodes CASSGNRDRYYEQYF.

This clonotype was seen many times. V is TRBV7-2 and J is TRBJ2-1, with 9 bases identical to TRBD1. The CDR3 length is 15 residues. J lost 6 bases, V lost 7 bases, and 10 bases had no gene match. Germline lookup yields CDR1 SGHTA and CDR2 FQGNSA. The CDR3 region has the DNA TGTGCCAGCACCCTAGGGGACAGGGTTACCAATGAGCAGTTCTTC. It is translated as CASTLGDRVTNEQFF.

This clonotype was seen at least ten times. This sequence joins TRBV29-1 and TRBJ1-1; D not resolved. Germline loops: CDR1 SQVTM, CDR2 ANQGSEA. This CDR3 region has 12 residues. The V end lost 7 bases, the J end lost 0 bases, and 9 bases lay between the germline ends. As DNA, the CDR3 is TGCAGCGCCGCGACCATGAACACTGAAGCTTTCTTT. Protein sequence: CSAATMNTEAFF.

This clonotype occurred many times. The chain recombines TRBV3-1 with TRBJ2-5; 9 bases match TRBD2. V lost 7 bases and J lost 1; bases outside the gene matches: 4. Germline CDR1 reads LGHDT; CDR2 reads YNNKEL (reference sequence). The CDR3 loop spans 14 amino acids. For the CDR3, the DNA is TGTGCCAGCACTCGGCGGGGGGGCCAAGAGACCCAGTACTTC. Protein product: CASTRRGGQETQYF.

J is TRBJ1-3 and V is TRBV9, with 9 bases matching TRBD1. This CDR3 spans 17 amino acids. Germline CDR1 reads SGDLS; CDR2 reads YYNGEE. The V gene end was trimmed by 0 bases and the J gene end by 2 bases; junction bases not matched to a gene: 6. In DNA form, the CDR3 reads TGTGCCAGCAGCGTAGCCCCCGGGGACAGGGCTGGAAACACCATATATTTT. This translates into CASSVAPGDRAGNTIYF.

This clonotype was seen a handful of times. The rearrangement links TRBV3-1 to TRBJ2-1, with D hard to call. Trimming took off 2 bases at V and 3 bases at J, with 14 bases between the two ends. Germline V CDR1 and CDR2: LGHDT, YNNKEL (reference sequence). The CDR3 runs 16 residues. The CDR3 here is CASSQSIPVFYNEQFF. CDR3 coding DNA: TGTGCCAGCAGCCAATCAATCCCGGTCTTCTACAATGAGCAGTTCTTC.

The chain joins TRBV29-1 to TRBJ1-2; D is perhaps TRBD1 (6 bases). The CDR3 runs to 10 residues. The V gene's germline CDR1 is SQVTM and CDR2 ANQGSEA. V shed 4 bases and J shed 8 bases, with 8 bases lying between them. The CDR3 DNA is TGCAGCGTTGGACAGGAGGGCTACACCTTC. Its translation is CSVGQEGYTF.

The chain joins TRBV6-5 to TRBJ2-2; maybe TRBD2 (6 bases). The CDR3 has 15 amino acids. The V and J ends lost 4 bases and 3 bases respectively, with 12 bases between them. Per germline, CDR1 MNHEY and CDR2 SVGAGI. The CDR3 reads CASSWGTPHTGELFF. CDR3 nucleotides: TGTGCCAGCAGTTGGGGGACTCCTCACACCGGGGAGCTGTTTTTT.

For this clonotype: This may be a read error: a much more frequent sequence differs by one nucleotide. The rearrangement uses TRBV13 and TRBJ2-3, with 7 positions matching TRBD2. The CDR3 loop spans 16 amino acids. The ends lost 5 bases at V and 4 bases at J; junction bases unmatched: 12. Germline V gene data show CDR1 as PRHDT and CDR2 as FYEKMQ (reference sequence). The CDR3 sequence: CASSPNLGGDADTQYF. The DNA of the CDR3 is TGTGCCAGCAGCCCGAACTTGGGGGGGGATGCAGATACGCAGTATTTT.

This clonotype was recorded at least ten times. This chain connects TRBV7-8 to TRBJ1-5; 9 bases map to TRBD1. J gave up 0 bases and V 5 bases, and 2 bases lay outside the gene matches. CDR1 and CDR2 from the germline V gene are SGHVS and FQNEAQ. This CDR3 spans 15 amino acids. The DNA of the CDR3 is TGTGCCAGCAGCCGGGACAGGGCTAGCAATCAGCCCCAGCATTTT. It yields the protein CASSRDRASNQPQHF.

The sample holds many counts of this clonotype. The V gene is TRBV27, the J gene TRBJ1-1; no clear D gene. The CDR3 has 14 amino acids. CDR1 and CDR2 from the germline V gene are MNHEY and SMNVEV (reference sequence). V shed 4 bases and J shed 2 bases, with 11 bases lying between them. CDR3 bases: TGTGCCAGCAGTTCCCGTTCGTATAACACTGAAGCTTTCTTT. This gives the protein CASSSRSYNTEAFF.

The table lists this clonotype with many counts. V and J are TRBV5-1 and TRBJ2-3; 8 nucleotides match TRBD2. CDR3 length equals 16 residues. Germline-derived CDR1 and CDR2 are SGHRS and YFSETQ. The trim removed 2 bases at V and 4 bases at J, leaving 9 bases unmatched. CDR3 sequence (DNA): TGCGCCAGCAGCTTATATCCGGGACTAGAAGCAGATACGCAGTATTTT. Its protein product is CASSLYPGLEADTQYF.

Worth noting for this clonotype: Given a much more abundant clone one base away, this may be a read error. This sequence joins TRBV7-6 and TRBJ2-1; 7 nucleotides match TRBD2. This CDR3 region has 14 residues. Trimming at V came to 8 bases and at J to 8 bases, leaving 12 bases not matched to a gene. CDR1 is SGHVS and CDR2 is FNYEAQ in the germline V gene. The CDR3 region is CASSPMGGNDEQFF. Here the CDR3 DNA reads TGTGCCAGCTCCCCGATGGGGGGGAACGATGAGCAGTTCTTC.

In the case of this clonotype: A much larger clone sits a single nucleotide away, making a read error possible. This chain connects TRBV7-2 to TRBJ2-1; no reliable D call. V was trimmed by 7 bases and J by 9 bases, leaving 19 bases between them. Per the germline V gene, CDR1 is SGHTA and CDR2 is FQGNSA. This CDR3 is built from 14 residues. The CDR3 sequence is CASTTSDGFGEQFF. The CDR3 DNA follows: TGTGCCAGCACCACCTCGGATGGGTTTGGTGAGCAGTTCTTC.

This clonotype was picked up a small number of times. This sequence joins TRBV29-1 and TRBJ1-1; TRBD1 is a possible D gene (6 bases). In germline, CDR1 is SQVTM, CDR2 ANQGSEA. This CDR3 has 12 residues. V shed 0 bases and J shed 4 bases, with 6 bases lying between them. CDR3 protein: CSVEEGGTEAFF. The CDR3 DNA sequence: TGCAGCGTTGAAGAAGGGGGCACTGAAGCTTTCTTT.

Comments on this clonotype: Because it lacks the conserved phenylalanine or tryptophan at the end, this CDR3 is likely a read error. The rearrangement uses TRBV29-1 and TRBJ1-2; a possible D gene is TRBD1 (5 bases). Trimming took off 8 bases at V and 4 bases at J, with 14 bases between the two ends. CDR3 length: 12 residues. Germline loops: CDR1 SQVTM, CDR2 ANQGSEA. The CDR3 DNA reads TGCAGCCTGCTGGGGGAGGGCTATGGCTACACCTAC. Translated, it gives CSLLGEGYGYTY.

This clonotype has more than one count but fewer than ten. V and J are TRBV6-2 or TRBV6-3 and TRBJ2-3; D gene unclear. Germline V CDR1 and CDR2: MNHEY, SVGEGT. The CDR3 length is 11 residues. Trimming removed 2 bases from V and 7 bases from J, with 4 bases in between. The CDR3 bases are TGTGCCAGCAGTTACCAGAATACGCAGTATTTT. Protein sequence: CASSYQNTQYF.

This clonotype came up a few times. The chain employs TRBV9 and TRBJ1-4; D is ambiguous. Germline CDR1 is SGDLS and CDR2 is YYNGEE. V was pared by 3 bases and J by 0 bases, with 9 bases between. The CDR3 length is 15 residues. The chain's CDR3 is CASSGAGATNEKLFF. CDR3 coding DNA: TGTGCCAGCAGCGGAGCTGGAGCAACTAATGAAAAACTGTTTTTT.